The 28 T cell receptor beta chains below were found in one sample sequenced in a study of T cell responses to AZD1222 COVID-19 vaccine. Only in-frame clones appear in the TCRdb table, and some are missing; sequencing was by immunoSEQ multiplex PCR. The sample holds 95,000 to 150,000 clones; about nine tenths are singletons and the top ten take roughly 7%. This specimen consisted of peripheral blood, obtained on day 0 of AZD1222 vaccination. The receptors shown here come from an adult in good health.

This clone was seen more than once but under ten times. The chain links TRBV27 to TRBJ2-7, with 10 nucleotides matching TRBD1. CDR1 and CDR2 from the germline V gene are MNHEY and SMNVEV (reference sequence). The CDR3 length is 14 residues. Germline trimming cut 6 bases from V and 7 bases from J; bases unmatched to any gene: 9. In nucleotides, the CDR3 is TGTGCCAGCAGCCAGGGACAGGGGATGCGGGAGCAGTACTTC. It codes for CASSQGQGMREQYF.

The genes are TRBV30 and TRBJ1-6; weak D call: TRBD1 (5 bases). Trimming removed 0 bases from V and 9 bases from J, with 9 bases in between. Germline CDR1 reads GTSNPN; CDR2 reads SVGIG (reference sequence). This CDR3 spans 13 amino acids. The CDR3 sequence: CAWSVLGGSPLHF. The CDR3 nucleotides read TGTGCCTGGAGTGTACTCGGGGGTTCACCCCTCCACTTT.

The genes are TRBV6-5 and TRBJ2-7; 8 nucleotides agree with TRBD1. In germline, CDR1 is MNHEY, CDR2 SVGAGI. The CDR3 runs 15 residues. V was pared by 6 bases and J by 7 bases, with 14 bases of the junction left unmatched. CDR3 protein: CASRFDPDRVEEQYF. The CDR3 DNA reads as TGTGCCAGCAGATTTGACCCGGACAGGGTGGAAGAGCAGTACTTC.

This clone occurred once. The rearrangement joins TRBV2 to TRBJ1-1, with D possibly matching TRBD1 (5 bases). Germline V lookup: CDR1 SNHLY, CDR2 FYNNEI. Deletions cut 8 bases from V and 0 bases from J, with 10 bases between. The CDR3 extends over 13 amino acids. CDR3 in DNA: TGTGCCAGCGAGCGACAGTTGAACACTGAAGCTTTCTTT. Translating gives CASERQLNTEAFF.

J is TRBJ1-5 and V is TRBV19; 7 nucleotides align to TRBD1. V lost 5 bases to trimming and J lost 3 bases; unmatched junction nucleotides: 4. This CDR3 is built from 14 residues. Germline CDR1 LNHDA, CDR2 SQIVND (reference sequence). The CDR3 spells CASSAGQFNQPQHF. CDR3 sequence (DNA): TGTGCCAGTAGTGCGGGACAGTTCAATCAGCCCCAGCATTTT.

The CDR3 loop reads CASSLSAVAGELFF. The CDR3 coding sequence is TGTGCCAGCAGCTTAAGCGCGGTCGCCGGGGAGCTGTTTTTT. The chain joins TRBV7-2 to TRBJ2-2; unclear D gene. Germline-derived CDR1 and CDR2 are SGHTA and FQGNSA. Between the trimmed V and J ends, which lost 2 bases and 6 bases, there was a span of 10 bases. The CDR3 covers 14 residues.

The genes are TRBV19 and TRBJ2-2; D may be TRBD1 (6 bases). This CDR3 spans 15 amino acids. Germline CDR1 reads LNHDA; CDR2 reads SQIVND (reference sequence). V was shortened by 6 bases and J by 5 bases, with 16 bases between the two germline ends. CDR3 DNA: TGTGCCAGTAGCCACAGGGCATTTGGAACCGGGGAGCTGTTTTTT. Amino acids: CASSHRAFGTGELFF.

This rearrangement joins TRBV2 to TRBJ2-1; possibly TRBD1 or TRBD2 for D (6 bases each). This CDR3 has 14 amino acids. From germline, CDR1 is SNHLY and CDR2 FYNNEI. Trimming removed 4 bases from V and 6 bases from J, with 13 bases in between. The CDR3 region has the DNA TGTGCCAGCAGTGTTCTCCGGGGGCCCAATGAGCAGTTCTTC. Its protein product is CASSVLRGPNEQFF.

This sequence joins TRBV7-9 and TRBJ1-3; D might be TRBD1 (5 bases). This CDR3 spans 13 amino acids. The V end lost 2 bases, the J end lost 6 bases, and 8 bases lay between the germline ends. Looked up from germline, CDR1 is SEHNR and CDR2 is FQNEAQ (reference sequence). The CDR3 DNA reads TGTGCCAGCAGCTTACCAGGGATAAACACCATATATTTT. This sequence encodes CASSLPGINTIYF.

The rearrangement uses TRBV5-1 and TRBJ2-2; unclear D gene. The V and J ends lost 1 base and 5 bases respectively, with 3 bases between them. Germline V CDR1 and CDR2: SGHRS, YFSETQ. The CDR3 spans 12 residues. Written as DNA, the CDR3 is TGCGCCAGCAGCTTGACGACCGGGGAGCTGTTTTTT. It encodes CASSLTTGELFF.

This chain links TRBV28 with TRBJ2-7, with D tentatively TRBD1 or TRBD2 (5 bases each). Trimming cost V 2 bases and J 0 bases, with 11 bases left between them. The CDR3 is made up of 15 amino acids. Germline V gene sequence: CDR1 MDHEN, CDR2 SYDVKM. CDR3 sequence reads: CASSLAGAGSYEQYF. DNA of the CDR3: TGTGCCAGCAGTTTAGCCGGGGCAGGCTCCTACGAGCAGTACTTC.

The CDR3 loop reads CASSTTPSNQPQHF. The DNA for the CDR3 is TGTGCCAGCAGTACGACACCTAGCAATCAGCCCCAGCATTTT. The J gene is TRBJ1-5, the V gene TRBV28; D is unresolved. This CDR3 is built from 14 residues. Germline V gene data show CDR1 as MDHEN and CDR2 as SYDVKM. The germline V and J ends were trimmed by 5 bases and 0 bases, with 8 bases remaining between them.

J is TRBJ1-1 and V is TRBV3-1 (or the pseudogene TRBV3-2), with 8 bases identical to TRBD1. This CDR3 is built from 14 residues. Trimming cost V 4 bases and J 1 base; bases outside gene matches: 2. In germline, CDR1 is LGHDT, CDR2 YNNKEL (reference sequence). CDR3 loop: CASSLGTGNTEAFF. Written as DNA, the CDR3 is TGTGCCAGCAGCCTCGGGACAGGGAACACTGAAGCTTTCTTT.

The chain uses TRBV29-1 and TRBJ1-2; the D gene is possibly TRBD1 (5 bases). Germline V gene lookup returns CDR1 SQVTM and CDR2 ANQGSEA. V dropped 7 bases and J dropped 5 bases, with 17 bases sitting between them. The CDR3 runs to 13 residues. CDR3 in amino acids: CSATGSTMYGYTF. CDR3 coding DNA: TGCAGCGCAACAGGTTCCACTATGTATGGCTACACCTTC.

This clone was seen more than once but under ten times. CDR3 nucleotide sequence: TGTGCCGCGTCGGGGAGCCAGGGGGGTCAGCCCCAGCATTTT. Protein sequence: CAASGSQGGQPQHF. The chain links TRBV10-3 to TRBJ1-5; 7 bases line up with TRBD1. Germline lookup yields CDR1 ENHRY and CDR2 SYGVKD. The ends lost 11 bases at V and 6 bases at J; junction bases unmatched: 13. The CDR3 consists of 14 residues.

The V and J genes are TRBV12-2 and TRBJ2-5; the tabulated D call, TRBD2, remains unverified against the DNA. TRBV12-2 is annotated as a pseudogene. The CDR3 loop spans 11 amino acids. This CDR3 is CASPVQETQYF. The CDR3 region has the DNA TGTGCAAGTCCCGTTCAAGAGACCCAGTACTTC.

This rearrangement joins TRBV29-1 to TRBJ1-1; weak D call: TRBD1 (6 bases). This CDR3 spans 13 amino acids. Germline V gives CDR1 SQVTM, CDR2 ANQGSEA. The V and J ends lost 6 bases and 0 bases respectively, with 11 bases between them. CDR3 DNA: TGCAGCGTCAGAACAGGGTTGAACACTGAAGCTTTCTTT. Residues: CSVRTGLNTEAFF. The full variable domain, in which reference TRBV29-1 and TRBJ1-1 provide the parts outside the CDR3, is SAVISQKPSRDICQRGTSLTIQCQVDSQVTMMFWYRQQPGQSLTLIATANQGSEATYESGFVIDKFPISRPNLTFSTLTVSNMSPEDSSIYLCSVRTGLNTEAFFGQGTRLTVV.

The V and J genes are TRBV4-1 and TRBJ2-7; no firm D call. The CDR3 is 14 amino acids. Germline CDR1 MGHRA, CDR2 YSYEKL. V was pared by 7 bases and J by 0 bases, with 13 bases between. CDR3 sequence reads: CASTLDGSSYEQYF. CDR3 DNA sequence: TGCGCCAGCACTTTGGACGGCAGCTCCTACGAGCAGTACTTC.

The rearrangement joins TRBV24-1 to TRBJ2-3; the D is unclear. The CDR3 totals 16 residues. Germline CDR1 reads KGHDR; CDR2 reads SFDVKD. With 3 bases removed from V and 1 base from J, the gap between germline ends came to 13 bases. The CDR3 loop is CATSDRTGGGTDTQYF. In DNA, the CDR3 is TGTGCCACCAGTGATCGGACGGGCGGAGGCACAGATACGCAGTATTTT.

The rearrangement joins TRBV7-9 to TRBJ1-4; D perhaps matches TRBD1 (6 bases). The CDR3 runs 14 residues. V gave up 5 bases and J gave up 5 bases, with 12 bases separating them. Germline V gene sequence: CDR1 SEHNR, CDR2 FQNEAQ (reference sequence). In DNA, the CDR3 is TGTGCCAGCAGCCCGGGACACGGGAATGAAAAACTGTTTTTT. Translating it yields CASSPGHGNEKLFF.

The rearrangement joins TRBV19 to TRBJ2-7; D perhaps matches TRBD2 (5 bases). Deletions cut 6 bases from V and 7 bases from J, with 22 bases between. CDR1 is LNHDA, CDR2 SQIVND, per germline (reference sequence). The CDR3 sequence is 15 residues long. CDR3 protein: CASSSMSGVSGEQYF. The CDR3 region has the DNA TGTGCCAGTAGCTCCATGAGCGGTGTATCCGGGGAGCAGTACTTC.

The rearrangement joins TRBV6-1 to TRBJ1-2; D gene uncertain. Germline values: CDR1 MNHNS, CDR2 SASEGT. Trimming pared 0 bases from V and 0 bases from J, leaving 23 bases between. The CDR3 is 20 residues long. This CDR3 is CASSEALGPFTSIANYGYTF. The CDR3 DNA reads as TGTGCCAGCAGTGAAGCGCTAGGACCGTTTACCTCTATAGCTAACTATGGCTACACCTTC.

V and J are TRBV15 and TRBJ1-2; D not certain. Trimming took off 4 bases at V and 5 bases at J, with 14 bases between the two ends. The CDR3 contains 14 residues. Germline V gives CDR1 LNHNV, CDR2 YYDKDF (reference sequence). The CDR3 region is CATSTRVLQYGYTF. The CDR3 region has the DNA TGTGCCACCAGCACCCGGGTTCTACAATATGGCTACACCTTC.

The chain uses TRBV7-2 and TRBJ2-2, with D hard to call. Trimming shortened V by 3 bases and J by 0 bases, and 5 bases separated the two germline ends. Per germline, CDR1 SGHTA and CDR2 FQGNSA. The CDR3 extends over 14 amino acids. For the CDR3, the DNA is TGTGCCAGCAGCTTTTGGACGAACACCGGGGAGCTGTTTTTT. This codes for CASSFWTNTGELFF. The entire variable domain, with the rest obtained from reference TRBV7-2 and TRBJ2-2, is as follows: GAGVSQSPSNKVTEKGKDVELRCDPISGHTALYWYRQSLGQGLEFLIYFQGNSAPDKSGLPSDRFSAERTGGSVSTLTIQRTQQEDSAVYLCASSFWTNTGELFFGEGSRLTVL.

This chain connects TRBV21-1 to TRBJ2-2; no check of the table's D call, TRBD1, against the DNA was made. TRBV21-1 corresponds to a pseudogene. This CDR3 is built from 12 residues. The CDR3 nucleotides read TGTGCCACCCCTCAGGGTACCGGGGAGCTGTTTTTT. Translation: CATPQGTGELFF.

In this sample, this clone turned up once. This chain joins TRBV7-9 and TRBJ2-7; D remains unclear. Germline V gene lookup returns CDR1 SEHNR and CDR2 FQNEAQ (reference sequence). The germline V and J ends were trimmed by 4 bases and 3 bases, with 16 bases remaining between them. The CDR3 runs 15 residues. CDR3 nucleotides: TGTGCCAGCAGCTCCCCGCGAGGAGCGAGCTACGAGCAGTACTTC. Protein: CASSSPRGASYEQYF.

This sequence joins TRBV5-6 and TRBJ2-3; TRBD2 might be the D (6 bases). This CDR3 is 15 amino acids long. The germline V and J ends were trimmed by 4 bases and 0 bases, with 12 bases remaining between them. Germline V gives CDR1 SGHDT, CDR2 YYEEEE. CDR3 amino acids: CASSLGLASTDTQYF. CDR3 nucleotide sequence: TGTGCCAGCAGCCTGGGACTCGCCAGCACAGATACGCAGTATTTT.

V is TRBV5-1 and J is TRBJ1-6, with D perhaps TRBD1 (5 bases). From germline, CDR1 is SGHRS and CDR2 YFSETQ. V was clipped by 4 bases and J by 8 bases, with 13 bases between them. The CDR3 is 14 amino acids. CDR3 sequence (DNA): TGCGCCAGCAGCCGGCGGGACGGGGATTCACCCCTCCACTTT. The encoded protein is CASSRRDGDSPLHF.